These 2 T cell receptor beta chains were all obtained from the same sample, sequenced in a study of T-cell reconstitution after alpha-beta-depleted transplantation in children. Unique molecular identifiers featured in how the TCRbeta library was prepared. TCRdb reprocessed the PCR reads with MiXCR, giving one entry per CDR3 protein. This sample has approximately 490,000 distinct CDR3 sequences, with 10% found just once. The specimen comprised PBMCs, sampled before TCRalphabeta/CD19-depleted stem cell transplant. These receptors were taken from a child aged 2 to 10 with inherited bone marrow failure, due to receive a stem cell transplant.

This clonotype was found a few times. The CDR3 DNA reads as TGCGCCAGCAGCCAGATGGGCGCCGGGGGCTCTGGAAACACCATATATTTT. Its translation: CASSQMGAGGSGNTIYF. The J gene is TRBJ1-3, the V gene TRBV4-1, with D perhaps matching TRBD1 (5 bases). V lost 3 bases to trimming and J lost 0 bases, with 15 bases between them. The CDR3 totals 17 residues. Germline V gives CDR1 MGHRA, CDR2 YSYEKL.

This sequence joins TRBV9 and TRBJ2-7; D may be TRBD2 (6 bases). The germline V gene encodes CDR1 SGDLS and CDR2 YYNGEE. The CDR3 has 14 residues. V was clipped by 2 bases and J by 2 bases, with 11 bases between them. The CDR3 is CASSVAEGAYEQYF. CDR3 in DNA: TGTGCCAGCAGCGTTGCGGAGGGAGCCTACGAGCAGTACTTC.